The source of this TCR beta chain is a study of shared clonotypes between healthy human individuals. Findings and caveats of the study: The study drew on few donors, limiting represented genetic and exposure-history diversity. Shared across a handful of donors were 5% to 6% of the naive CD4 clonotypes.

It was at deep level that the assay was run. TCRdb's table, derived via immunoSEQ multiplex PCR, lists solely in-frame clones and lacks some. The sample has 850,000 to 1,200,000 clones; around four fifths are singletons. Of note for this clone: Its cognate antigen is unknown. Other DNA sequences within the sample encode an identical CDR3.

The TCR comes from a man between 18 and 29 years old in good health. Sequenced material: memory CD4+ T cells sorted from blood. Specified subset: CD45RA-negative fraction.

The CDR3 reads CASSLRGPDTQYF. DNA for the CDR3: TGTGCCAGCAGTTTAAGGGGCCCAGATACGCAGTATTTT. The V call is TRBV28, the J call TRBJ2-3; perhaps TRBD1 as D (5 bases). Trimming stripped 2 bases from V and 4 bases from J, with 7 bases between. Germline V gene sequence: CDR1 MDHEN, CDR2 SYDVKM. The CDR3 consists of 13 residues.